The 9 T cell receptor beta chains listed next were all sequenced from one sample in a study of cytomegalovirus exposure and HLA in healthy donors. Measured with immunoSEQ multiplex PCR; TCRdb has only the in-frame clones, and not every one. The profile covers about 130,000 clones, with about 90% appearing a single time and 6.2% taken by the ten largest. The sample taken for sequencing was PBMCs. The source is a woman between 25 and 40 years old in good health and CMV-seropositive.

V and J are TRBV4-2 and TRBJ1-2, with D maybe TRBD1 (6 bases). V lost 8 bases to trimming and J lost 4 bases, with 17 bases between them. The CDR3 is 14 residues long. Germline V gives CDR1 LGHNA, CDR2 YNFKEQ. The CDR3 loop is CASSVGGPFYGYTF. The CDR3 nucleotides read TGTGCCAGCTCTGTCGGGGGGCCATTCTATGGCTACACCTTC.

V usage is TRBV6-1 and J usage is TRBJ2-3; the match to TRBD2 covers 9 bases. Germline values: CDR1 MNHNS, CDR2 SASEGT. The CDR3 runs 14 residues. V lost 9 bases to trimming and J lost 3 bases; unmatched junction nucleotides: 7. The CDR3 here is CASSGGGATDTQYF. CDR3 bases: TGTGCCAGTTCGGGCGGGGGGGCAACAGATACGCAGTATTTT.

The chain joins TRBV5-1 to TRBJ2-5; 10 bases match TRBD1. With 3 bases clipped from V and 5 bases from J, the junction kept 10 bases outside the gene matches. Germline CDR1 and CDR2: SGHRS and YFSETQ. The CDR3 runs 16 residues. Written as DNA, the CDR3 is TGCGCCAGCAGCTCGCCGGACAGGGGGGCGTTGGAGACCCAGTACTTC. The encoded protein is CASSSPDRGALETQYF.

The chain is built from TRBV11-3 and TRBJ1-1; D is perhaps TRBD1 (5 bases). The CDR3 consists of 13 residues. V was shortened by 0 bases and J by 6 bases, with 8 bases between the two germline ends. CDR1 and CDR2 from the germline V gene are SGHNT and YENEEA. Here the CDR3 DNA reads TGTGCCAGCAGCTTAGATTCGGGGGCTGAAGCTTTCTTT. Its protein product is CASSLDSGAEAFF.

The chain combines TRBV7-9 with TRBJ2-1, with 11 bases aligning to TRBD2. Looked up from germline, CDR1 is SEHNR and CDR2 is FQNEAQ (reference sequence). The V segment lost 2 bases and the J segment 8 bases; nucleotides outside the gene matches: 8. The CDR3 is 16 amino acids. The CDR3 coding sequence is TGTGCCAGCAGCTTAACTAGCGGGAGTTTTATCGATGAGCAGTTCTTC. Its translation: CASSLTSGSFIDEQFF. Variable domain in full (rest from reference TRBV7-9 and TRBJ2-1): DTGVSQNPRHKITKRGQNVTFRCDPISEHNRLYWYRQTLGQGPEFLTYFQNEAQLEKSRLLSDRFSAERPKGSFSTLEIQRTEQGDSAMYLCASSLTSGSFIDEQFFGPGTRLTVL.

The chain couples TRBV7-9 to TRBJ1-2, with unresolved D. This CDR3 has 15 residues. Trimming took off 5 bases at V and 3 bases at J, with 16 bases between the two ends. Germline V CDR1 and CDR2: SEHNR, FQNEAQ (reference sequence). The CDR3 nucleotides are TGTGCCAGCAGCCCCCTAGGGAGTCGGGACTATGGCTACACCTTC. This codes for CASSPLGSRDYGYTF. Full variable domain (rest looked up from reference TRBV7-9 and TRBJ1-2): DTGVSQNPRHKITKRGQNVTFRCDPISEHNRLYWYRQTLGQGPEFLTYFQNEAQLEKSRLLSDRFSAERPKGSFSTLEIQRTEQGDSAMYLCASSPLGSRDYGYTFGSGTRLTVV.

The table lists this clone with a few counts. The genes are TRBV7-8 and TRBJ1-5; 7 bases are a match to TRBD1. Germline V gene lookup returns CDR1 SGHVS and CDR2 FQNEAQ. The V and J ends lost 5 bases and 1 base, in that order; junction bases with no gene match: 8. This CDR3 is built from 16 residues. The CDR3 DNA reads TGTGCCAGCAGCAAACAAGGGACAGTAAGCAATCAGCCCCAGCATTTT. Translating gives CASSKQGTVSNQPQHF.

V is TRBV28 and J is TRBJ2-2; tentative D call: TRBD1 (5 bases). CDR1 MDHEN and CDR2 SYDVKM come from the germline V gene. Trimming stripped 8 bases from V and 2 bases from J, with 18 bases between. The CDR3 covers 16 residues. The CDR3 loop reads CASPTSRVVNTGELFF. CDR3 coding DNA: TGTGCCAGCCCTACATCCAGGGTGGTAAACACCGGGGAGCTGTTTTTT.

The chain uses TRBV6-1 and TRBJ1-2, with 8 bases that match TRBD1. CDR1 and CDR2 (germline): MNHNS, SASEGT. CDR3 length: 14 amino acids. The junction had 7 bases not matched to a gene; V was cut back by 3 bases and J by 7 bases. The CDR3 DNA reads as TGTGCCAGCAGTGATCAGCAGGGGGCGCCTGGCTACACCTTC. This codes for CASSDQQGAPGYTF.